This T cell receptor beta chain derives from a study of cytomegalovirus exposure and HLA in healthy donors (dated by TCRdb to 2016 to 2017). For the study in its entirety: According to an earlier analysis of 550 to 700 of the donors, roughly 180 million T cells yielded some 110 million unique TCR beta sequences and about 280 Gb of sequence data. Of the roughly 400 genotyped donors, about 80% fell in the genetic ancestry cluster associated with self-reported Caucasian donors. A separate validation cohort of roughly 130 different subjects was used in addition to the approximately 700-subject first cohort. Rather than drawing on any new phenotypic data, the later analysis identified candidate immune exposures from TCR beta sequences and the way those sequences occurred across donors. Donor age, sex, ethnicity and CMV serostatus were compiled together with the repertoire data. In an earlier analysis of 587 of the donors, high-throughput TCR beta sequencing was used to judge whether each TCR beta V gene segment behaved as functional or pseudogenic. In a later genetic analysis, genome-wide SNP genotypes for about three fifths of the 666 donors were used, and that subset was treated as a discovery cohort. To predict cytomegalovirus infection status, the study combined high-throughput TCR immunosequencing, statistical association of individual TCRs with disease status, and machine learning. Approximately 300 gigabases of sequencing data and around 85 million unique TCR sequences made up an early release that covered some 640 HLA-typed donors. HLA typing covered class I and class II loci at four-digit resolution. Across some 400 genotyped donors of the cohort, an average of roughly 200,000 unique TCR beta nucleotide sequences per donor were sequenced, and approximately 17% of those sequences were non-productive. About five DR-DQ haplotypes were handled as single units for association and clustering, since linkage in the cohort was strong. Using immunosequencing, the study profiled T cell repertoires from fewer than 700 subjects and related those repertoires to cytomegalovirus serostatus. Every discovery cohort repertoire had been produced on one sequencing platform. The number of typed donors differed by locus: roughly 629-630 for A, B, C, DRB1 and DQB1; 500 to 550 for DQA1; approximately 600 for DPA1; and about 450 for DPB1. To study patterns of TCR occurrence, a later analysis re-analyzed previously published TCR beta repertoires from under 750 donors and added high-resolution HLA genotyping. The study aimed to test whether cataloging public T cell receptors could reveal signatures of past pathogen exposure.

The method behind the library was the immunoSEQ multiplex PCR assay. For the multiplex PCR, a mixture combining 60 forward primers for TCR Vbeta segments and 13 reverse primers for TCR Jbeta segments was used. Amplification of the CDR3 region of rearranged TCR beta genes was performed with a multiplex PCR assay on genomic DNA. On the Illumina HiSeq System, the amplified TCR beta libraries were sequenced as 87-base-pair reads. As for how the authors treated the data: In a later analysis, approximately 74 million unique TCR beta chains were counted across the approximately 670 repertoires, and approximately 11 million of these chains were shared by at least two donors. Raw reads were error-corrected and collapsed into unique sequences with a nearest-neighbor algorithm that merged closely related sequences to remove PCR and sequencing errors. Alignment of CDR3 sequences to IMGT reference sequences was used to assign V, D and J gene segments. For a sequence to be retained, at least a six-nucleotide match to both a V gene segment and a J gene segment was required. A rearrangement counted as productive if the CDR3 had no stop codons and remained in frame with V and J, and every other rearrangement counted as non-productive. Following IMGT convention, CDR3 was defined as the stretch from the second conserved V-encoded cysteine to the conserved J-encoded phenylalanine. The earlier analysis of approximately 590 of the donors excluded any sequence lacking an unambiguous match to a single V gene segment. An earlier analysis of a few hundred of the donors classified V segments as functional when productive rearrangements were above 56.7% and as segregating when the standard deviation between donors was above 5%. A statistical classification framework was built for diagnosing cytomegalovirus status from the catalog of TCR beta chain sequences. In a later analysis, V and J genes were assigned by comparing TCR nucleotide sequences against IMGT/GENE-DB human TR gene sequences. The TCRdist pipeline was used in a later analysis to assign CDR3 sequences and most-parsimonious VDJ recombination scenarios. In a later analysis, each TCR beta chain was defined by its CDR3 amino acid sequence together with its V-gene family, and reads without a unique V-gene family were excluded. To address suspected cross-contamination and a sequencing artifact, a later analysis removed 592 highly shared, low-generation-probability nucleotide sequences. In a later analysis, a clonal expansion index was calculated for each public chain from normalized within-repertoire ranks of inferred template counts. Generation probabilities in a later analysis came from a VDJ recombination model fitted to out-of-frame rearrangements, and those results were checked against IGoR. A later analysis scored TCR-TCR, TCR-HLA and TCR-CMV co-occurrence with hypergeometric tests, applying a repertoire-size bias correction to TCR pairs. A later analysis estimated false discovery rates by permuting HLA or CMV assignments 20 times. A later analysis grouped co-occurring TCRs with DBSCAN, adding TCRdist sequence similarity when clustering within HLA-allele-positive subsets. Repertoires with fewer than 30,000 or more than 120,000 public chains, plus five repertoires with anomalous nucleotide sharing, were excluded from co-occurrence clustering. TCRdb mirrors the immuneACCESS table, restricted to in-frame sequences. Some clones are absent from its copies; in checked studies, under half trace to an unresolved V gene, and the reason for the others is unknown. V and J calls and clone size are copied from that table; D and trimming were computed from the DNA. Counted in this sample were some 150,000 clones; 70% to 80% of them appeared once. The ten most abundant clones make up 3.5% to 4.5% of the sample.

Worth noting for this clone: There is no known antigen for this receptor. No clone much larger than this one lies a single base away; base qualities are absent.

General findings and caveats noted by the study authors: A group of highly shared sequence variants was considered likely to be a technical artifact of the sequencing pipeline. Most CMV-associated TCR beta chains appeared to be HLA-restricted in a later analysis, and the HLA associations seemed to be driven largely by CMV exposure. In a later analysis, several top co-occurrence clusters were reported to appear linked to parvovirus B19, influenza, CMV and Epstein-Barr virus. A further reported finding was that TCR beta sequences accurately predicted the HLA-A and HLA-B alleles for most subjects in the first cohort. A later analysis found that HLA-associated TCR beta chains were more clonally expanded and had lower generation probabilities than equally common non-associated chains. In vitro tests confirmed that three of the cytomegalovirus-associated TCR beta chains recognize cytomegalovirus antigens. Across donors, most TCR sequences were observed very rarely, whereas some public TCRs were present in many individuals. Because HLA typing was unavailable for some donors at each locus, only the typed subset was used in association tests. Assigning TCR associations to individual alleles was difficult when HLA alleles, especially DR and DQ, strongly co-occurred. A later analysis found that TCR association rates varied across HLA loci, with DRB1 alleles showing the most associated TCRs and HLA-C alleles the fewest. In an earlier analysis of about 540 of the donors, most TCR beta V segments were observed in productive rearrangements about 90% or about 30% of the time, broadly matching IMGT annotations. Immune exposure information for the cohort was limited to CMV serostatus. The 87-base-pair reads could not distinguish some IMGT-functional V segments, including TRBV6-2 and TRBV6-3, so those segments were excluded. The authors suggested that the approach could potentially be generalized to other disease states and immunological phenotypes. V-gene and J-gene trimming of TCR beta chains was associated with a missense DCLRE1C variant in a later genetic analysis, and the association was replicated in an independent cohort. A later analysis associated around 16,000 TCR beta sequences with specific HLA alleles at a false discovery rate of 0.05. In the study, 164 TCR beta chains were listed as associated with cytomegalovirus. Compared with the approximately 670-donor mean, donors in an Asian-associated ancestry cluster had fewer N-insertions in productive TCRs, according to a later genetic analysis. Only TCR beta chains were sequenced in this cohort, and the absence of alpha or paired-chain data limited detectable features. Because counts were too low, roughly 17 rarely observed V segments, including chromosome 9 orphons, were left out of the earlier analysis of some 600 of the donors. The presence/absence analyses assumed that sequencing depth was roughly uniform across donors, and that assumption may not be true. Correlated functional status among segregating V segments might be attributable to linkage disequilibrium, but an unknown experimental factor could not be ruled out. In both the original and validation cohorts, the classifier was reported to diagnose cytomegalovirus status with high specificity and sensitivity.

The cohort was made up of around 720 healthy bone marrow donors. At the time of sampling, every cohort member was nominally healthy, though immune exposures that went unrecorded were likely present. The donor was CMV seropositive and was included in the group of 250 to 300 seropositive cohort members. A peripheral blood sample was provided by each donor, and peripheral blood mononuclear cells were used for TCR beta sequencing. Genomic DNA was extracted from the blood cell samples with the Qiagen DNeasy Blood Extraction Kit. Including the terminal cysteine and phenylalanine, the CDR3 comprises 15 residues. Only the CDR3 region is kept as DNA, spanning 45 bases read in frame from base 1. Trimming at the junction amounts to 1 base on V and 1 base on J, and the germline ends lie 8 bases apart. Sequences SGHDT (CDR1) and YYEEEE (CDR2) are obtained from the germline V gene.

The sequence was obtained from a man aged 25-40 years in good health and CMV-seropositive. The V gene is TRBV5-6 and the J gene is TRBJ2-2, and the D gene may be TRBD1, 5 bases matching. Sequences were obtained from PBMCs. CDR3 loop: CASSLWQGNTGELFF. The base sequence is TGTGCCAGCAGCTTGTGGCAGGGGAACACCGGGGAGCTGTTTTTT.